These 17 T cell receptor beta chains originate from one sample sequenced in a study of shared clonotypes between healthy human individuals (dated by TCRdb to 2020 to 2021). Libraries came from the immunoSEQ multiplex PCR assay. What TCRdb holds here is the immuneACCESS table cut down to in-frame rearrangements. Part of the clones is not present; checked against another copy, under half of the missing clones reflect an unresolved V gene, and the others are unexplained. Within this sample are approximately 840,000 clones, with 96% of them counted one time only. 0.2% to 0.25% of the sample is held by the ten biggest clonotypes. CD8 naive samples consisted of CD45RO-negative cells that were positively selected for CCR7, yielding a CD45RA+CCR7+ population without TemRA cells. The sample comprised naive CD8+ T cells sorted from blood. The sample's cell subset or site, from its label and the paper: CD45RA+CCR7+. Receptors originate from a man aged 25 to 40 in good health.

V and J are TRBV19 and TRBJ1-1, with 9 bases matching TRBD1. The germline V gene has CDR1 LNHDA and CDR2 SQIVND (reference sequence). The CDR3 loop spans 16 amino acids. V gave up 4 bases and J gave up 0 bases; unmatched junction bases: 6. The chain's CDR3 is CASSRVQGAVNTEAFF. The CDR3 DNA reads as TGTGCCAGTAGTAGAGTACAGGGGGCAGTGAACACTGAAGCTTTCTTT.

This clone was recorded once. The rearrangement uses TRBV29-1 and TRBJ2-7; no definite D call. The CDR3 is 12 residues long. Germline CDR1 SQVTM, CDR2 ANQGSEA. Deletions cut 4 bases from V and 5 bases from J, with 12 bases between. This CDR3 is CSVVDRPDEQYF. DNA of the CDR3: TGCAGCGTTGTGGACCGACCCGACGAGCAGTACTTC.

The V and J genes are TRBV4-3 and TRBJ2-7; D perhaps matches TRBD2 (6 bases). With 1 base removed from V and 0 bases from J, the gap between germline ends came to 10 bases. The CDR3 totals 15 residues. Germline V gives CDR1 LGHNA, CDR2 YSLEER. CDR3 amino acids: CASSQGVEGSYEQYF. In DNA form, the CDR3 reads TGCGCCAGCAGCCAAGGGGTGGAGGGCTCCTACGAGCAGTACTTC.

This clone was seen only a few times. The CDR3 DNA is TGTGCCAGCACCACTCGGGGACGGTGGACTGAAGCCCAGCATTTT. This translates into CASTTRGRWTEAQHF. The chain is built from TRBV5-6 and TRBJ1-5; possible D gene TRBD1, 5 bases. CDR1 is SGHDT and CDR2 is YYEEEE in the germline V gene. Deletions cut 6 bases from V and 11 bases from J, with 24 bases between. The CDR3 is 15 residues long.

The V call is TRBV28, the J call TRBJ2-1; a possible D gene is TRBD1 (6 bases). The V and J ends lost 2 bases and 0 bases respectively, with 26 bases between them. The germline CDR1 and CDR2 sequences are MDHEN and SYDVKM. CDR3 length: 21 residues. Here the CDR3 reads CASSLRRIGTRPTLSYNEQFF. CDR3 in DNA: TGTGCCAGCAGTTTAAGGCGCATCGGGACAAGGCCCACCCTCTCCTACAATGAGCAGTTCTTC.

The chain employs TRBV10-2 and TRBJ2-7, with 12 bases identical to TRBD2. Germline values: CDR1 WSHSY, CDR2 SAAADI. The ends lost 6 bases at V and 3 bases at J; junction bases unmatched: 3. The CDR3 runs to 14 residues. In DNA form, the CDR3 reads TGCGCCAGCAGCGCTAGCGGGAGGGTCTACGAGCAGTACTTC. This sequence encodes CASSASGRVYEQYF.

This chain connects TRBV9 to TRBJ2-7, with a tentative D call TRBD1 (6 bases). The CDR3 totals 14 residues. Trimming left V 0 bases short and J 2 bases short, with 9 bases between. Germline-derived CDR1 and CDR2 are SGDLS and YYNGEE. The CDR3 DNA reads as TGTGCCAGCAGCGTAGGTTGGGGGCCCTACGAGCAGTACTTC. The encoded protein is CASSVGWGPYEQYF.

This clone appeared once. CDR3 DNA: TGTGCCTGGAGCGGACAACTAGCGGCAATCTACGAGCAGTACTTC. Amino acids: CAWSGQLAAIYEQYF. This sequence joins TRBV30 and TRBJ2-7; TRBD2 matches at 8 bases. CDR1 and CDR2 from the germline V gene are GTSNPN and SVGIG (reference sequence). This CDR3 spans 15 amino acids. The V segment lost 3 bases and the J segment 3 bases; nucleotides outside the gene matches: 10.

J is TRBJ2-7 and V is TRBV28; D gene uncertain. The V gene lost 2 bases and the J gene lost 4 bases, with 15 bases spanning the gap. There are 15 residues in the CDR3. Germline V CDR1 and CDR2: MDHEN, SYDVKM. The CDR3 protein is CASSLTLGRWYEQYF. The CDR3 DNA is TGTGCCAGCAGTTTAACTCTGGGTCGGTGGTACGAGCAGTACTTC. Using reference TRBV28 and TRBJ2-7 for the parts outside the CDR3, the full variable domain is DVKVTQSSRYLVKRTGEKVFLECVQDMDHENMFWYRQDPGLGLRLIYFSYDVKMKEKGDIPEGYSVSREKKERFSLILESASTNQTSMYLCASSLTLGRWYEQYFGPGTRLTVT.

This chain links TRBV6-6 with TRBJ2-1, with no clear D. This CDR3 region has 14 residues. Germline CDR1 MNHNY, CDR2 SVGAGI (reference sequence). V lost 2 bases, J lost 0 bases, and 5 bases lay in between. Written as DNA, the CDR3 is TGTGCCAGCAGTTACGGCAGCTCCTACAATGAGCAGTTCTTC. As protein: CASSYGSSYNEQFF.

The genes are TRBV2 and TRBJ2-1; no definite D call. Trimming shortened V by 9 bases and J by 12 bases, and 12 bases separated the two germline ends. The CDR3 totals 10 residues. Germline values: CDR1 SNHLY, CDR2 FYNNEI. CDR3 amino acids: CASLDVLQFF. DNA of the CDR3: TGTGCCAGTCTAGACGTGTTGCAGTTCTTC.

The chain couples TRBV27 to TRBJ1-1, with D possibly being TRBD1 (5 bases). V shed 5 bases and J shed 4 bases, with 11 bases lying between them. This CDR3 is 13 amino acids long. Germline CDR1 is MNHEY and CDR2 is SMNVEV (reference sequence). The CDR3 coding sequence is TGTGCCAGCAGTCAGGGTCGGGGCACTGAAGCTTTCTTT. It codes for CASSQGRGTEAFF.

The rearrangement joins TRBV15 to TRBJ1-2, with D maybe TRBD1 (5 bases). The ends were cut back, 0 bases at V and 6 bases at J, with 14 bases in the middle. Germline V lookup: CDR1 LNHNV, CDR2 YYDKDF (reference sequence). The CDR3 is 15 residues long. The CDR3 loop is CATSRDYPGTDGYTF. The DNA for the CDR3 is TGTGCCACCAGCAGAGATTATCCGGGGACGGATGGCTACACCTTC.

The rearrangement joins TRBV29-1 to TRBJ2-2; 8 bases are a match to TRBD1. The CDR3 sequence is 14 residues long. The trim removed 2 bases at V and 4 bases at J, leaving 3 bases unmatched. Germline CDR1 and CDR2: SQVTM and ANQGSEA. The CDR3 is CSVEQGAGTGELFF. In nucleotides, the CDR3 is TGCAGCGTTGAACAGGGGGCTGGCACCGGGGAGCTGTTTTTT.

The gene calls are TRBV10-3 and TRBJ2-1; 11 bases agree with TRBD2. In germline, CDR1 is ENHRY, CDR2 SYGVKD. The CDR3 is made up of 16 amino acids. V shed 5 bases, J shed 8 bases, and the junction held 11 bases outside the gene matches. The CDR3 DNA is TGTGCCATCAGTTCTGATGGACTAGCGGGTACTCATGAGCAGTTCTTC. Its translation: CAISSDGLAGTHEQFF.

The V and J genes are TRBV6-5 and TRBJ2-3, with 7 bases identical to TRBD2. The CDR3 length is 16 residues. Per the germline V gene, CDR1 is MNHEY and CDR2 is SVGAGI. The ends lost 2 bases at V and 2 bases at J; junction bases unmatched: 7. As DNA, the CDR3 is TGTGCCAGCAGTTACGAACCTAGCGGCCACACAGATACGCAGTATTTT. Translated, it gives CASSYEPSGHTDTQYF.

The rearrangement joins TRBV11-2 to TRBJ2-1; 10 bases align to TRBD2. This CDR3 is 18 amino acids long. Germline CDR1 is SGHAT and CDR2 is FQNNGV. J was trimmed by 8 bases and V by 5 bases; bases with no gene match: 18. Here the CDR3 reads CASSPFPQREGPSDEQFF. The CDR3 region has the DNA TGTGCCAGCAGCCCCTTTCCCCAGCGGGAGGGCCCGTCGGATGAGCAGTTCTTC.